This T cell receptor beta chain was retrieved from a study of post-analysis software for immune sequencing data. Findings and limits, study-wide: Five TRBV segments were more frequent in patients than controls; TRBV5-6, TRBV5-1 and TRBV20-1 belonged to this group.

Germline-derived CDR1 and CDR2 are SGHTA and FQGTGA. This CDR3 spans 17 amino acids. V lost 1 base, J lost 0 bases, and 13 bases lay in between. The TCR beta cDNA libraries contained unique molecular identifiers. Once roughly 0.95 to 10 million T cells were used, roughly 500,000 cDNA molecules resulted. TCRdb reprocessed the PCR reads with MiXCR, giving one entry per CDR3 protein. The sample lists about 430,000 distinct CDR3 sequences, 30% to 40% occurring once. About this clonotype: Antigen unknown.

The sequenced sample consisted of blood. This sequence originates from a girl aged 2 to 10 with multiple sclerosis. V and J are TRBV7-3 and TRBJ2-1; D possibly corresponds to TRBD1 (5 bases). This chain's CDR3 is CASSLNKQAHSYNEQFF. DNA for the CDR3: TGTGCCAGCAGCTTAAACAAACAGGCCCACTCCTACAATGAGCAGTTCTTC.